This T cell receptor beta chain originates from a study of shared clonotypes between healthy human individuals. Study-level information: Three plates each covered CD4 naive and memory; CD8 naive two, CD8 memory one.

Overall study findings and caveats: Despite large depth, sorted-subset datasets appeared incompletely sequenced. Estimated richness values were generally larger in naive subsets than in memory subsets.

In regard to this clone: Its antigen is not known.

An assay was performed, and its level was deep. The repertoire was sequenced with immunoSEQ multiplex PCR; TCRdb's copy has only in-frame clones and lacks some. The profile shows about 2 million clones, 85% to 95% of them singletons. Germline CDR1 SGHRS, CDR2 YFSETQ. This CDR3 is built from 14 residues. V lost 4 bases and J lost 7; bases outside the gene matches: 9. This chain uses TRBV5-1 with TRBJ2-5; 8 bases fit TRBD1. The receptor's source is a man younger than 35 in good health. Sequencing used naive CD4+ T cells sorted from blood. Subset described: CD45RA+ positively selected. Here the CDR3 DNA reads TGCGCCAGCAGCATTTCCGGGACAGGTGTGACCCAGTACTTC. Its protein product is CASSISGTGVTQYF.